The source of this TCR beta chain is a study of long-term antiretroviral therapy in people with HIV. In regard to this clone: Its antigen is still unknown.

This CDR3 has 13 residues. The germline V gene encodes CDR1 SGHTS and CDR2 YDEGEE. V lost 5 bases, J lost 7 bases, and 15 bases lay in between. Samples held about 1-11 million cryopreserved PBMC before DNA extraction. Sequencing used immunoSEQ v3.0 at survey level. TCRdb's copy holds only in-frame clones and misses some; the assay was immunoSEQ multiplex PCR. This sample has around 20,000 clones, with around 87% found just once. General study results and limits: Clones showing expansion before ART dominated the repertoire at all time points. The study found narrower CDR3 length ranges in HIV repertoires than in controls.

The chain recombines TRBV5-8 with TRBJ1-2; no definite D call. The sequence derives from a woman between 45 and 65 years old with HIV. Specimen: unsorted PBMCs, collected 2.6 years after starting antiretroviral therapy. CDR3 sequence reads: CASSWTATAGYTF. CDR3 nucleotides: TGTGCCAGCAGTTGGACGGCCACCGCTGGCTACACCTTC.